This T cell receptor (beta chain) was obtained from a study of siplizumab effects on memory and regulatory T cells (dated by TCRdb to about 2019). As for the study more broadly: The study looked at the effect of siplizumab, an anti-CD2 antibody, on alloreactive T-cell subsets in allogeneic mixed lymphocyte reactions made from human PBMCs. What the work shows at the level of the full study, not this receptor alone: Of the alloreactive CD4+ clones that could be mapped, the Treg-derived share averaged roughly 69% with siplizumab compared with approximately 25% in control reactions. For roughly 80-95% of proliferating CD4+ or CD8+ clones, no naive or memory phenotype could be assigned. No functional confirmation was obtained for the suppressive function of proliferating Tregs from siplizumab cultures. Because sequences below about 10^-5 frequency were poorly captured, only a minor fraction of alloreactive clones could be mapped to unstimulated subsets. Compared with memory T cells, unstimulated naive T cells appeared more diverse, and naive cells seemed to make a substantial contribution to the alloresponse. Siplizumab significantly lowered the cumulative frequency of alloreactive sequences that could be traced to unstimulated CD4+ memory T cells.

Relative to germline, V is 0 bases shorter and J is 6 bases shorter, with 7 bases between their ends. CDR1 is given as SGHRS and CDR2 as YFSETQ, both from the germline V gene. The CDR3 covers 13 residues, taking in both the cysteine and the phenylalanine. CDR3 DNA only is kept here, 39 bases in frame from base 1. The library was obtained by the immunoSEQ multiplex PCR assay. The deep sequencing platform assayed around 95,000 TCR templates per sample. Genomic DNA extracted from sorted T cells was used for TCRbeta CDR3 sequencing. In the source study's methods: Clonal analysis of TCRbeta CDR3 data was done in the R programming language. Unstimulated samples were compared with post-reaction CFSE-low samples to define alloreactive CD4+ and CD8+ clones. Regulatory or non-regulatory origin of alloreactive CD4+ clones was assigned by matching sequences to the sorted unstimulated Treg and non-Treg repertoires. The table was pulled from immuneACCESS by TCRdb, which kept in-frame rearrangements only. Such tables lose some clones; where checked, under half of the loss comes from unresolved V genes, and the rest has no known cause. V and J calls plus clone size are reproduced from that table; the DNA served to infer D and trimming. Here the sample has approximately 100,000 clones; around 92% occur a single time. More than 0.65% of the sample is held by the ten biggest clonotypes.

Sorted unstimulated T cells and proliferating T cells recovered from mixed lymphocyte reactions were subjected to TCRbeta CDR3 sequencing. Fresh whole blood from around 11 HLA-typed healthy donors was used to isolate PBMCs. To map where alloreactive clones came from, CD4+ regulatory T cells in the unstimulated state were FACS-sorted. This clone has only a few counts. Its antigen specificity is not known. Base-call qualities are not available, and no considerably larger clone is one nucleotide away. The sequence derives from a human donor in good health. The chain joins TRBV5-1 to TRBJ1-5; the D gene cannot be resolved reliably. The specimen sequenced was Tregs sorted from blood. The DNA sequence is TGCGCCAGCAGCTTGGGGGGTGCTCAGCCCCAGCATTTT. It codes for CASSLGGAQPQHF.